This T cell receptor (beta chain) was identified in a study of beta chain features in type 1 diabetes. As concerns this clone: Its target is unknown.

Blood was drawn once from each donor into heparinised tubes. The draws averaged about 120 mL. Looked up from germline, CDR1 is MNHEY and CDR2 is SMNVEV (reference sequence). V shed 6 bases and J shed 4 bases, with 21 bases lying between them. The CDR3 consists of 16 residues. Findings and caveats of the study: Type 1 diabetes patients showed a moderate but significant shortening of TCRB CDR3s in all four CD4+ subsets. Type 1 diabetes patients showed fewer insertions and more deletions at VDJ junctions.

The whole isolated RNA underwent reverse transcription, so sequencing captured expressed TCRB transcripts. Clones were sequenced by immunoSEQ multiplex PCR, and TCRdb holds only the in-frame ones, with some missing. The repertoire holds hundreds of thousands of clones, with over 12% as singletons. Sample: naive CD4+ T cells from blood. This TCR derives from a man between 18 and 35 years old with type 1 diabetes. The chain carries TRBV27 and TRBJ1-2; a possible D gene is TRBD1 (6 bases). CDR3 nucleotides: TGTGCCAGCAGGCCGAAATCCCGACAGGCCTCCTATGGCTACACCTTC. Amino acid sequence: CASRPKSRQASYGYTF.